The table lists the clone carrying this T cell receptor beta chain with many counts. Its antigen is unknown. With iRepertoire HTBI primers and Arm-PCR of CDR3 regions, TCR beta libraries were built. Each CDR3 protein is one row after TCRdb ran MiXCR on the multiplex PCR reads. The table shows a few hundred thousand distinct CDR3 sequences, with around 17% occurring only once. Indicated time point: newly diagnosed GD, antithyroid drugs for less than 3 months. Following extraction of RNA from PBMCs, that RNA was used to make the TCR library. Staff took around 9 milliliters of peripheral blood and put it into EDTA tubes. With 3 bases removed from V and 2 bases from J, the gap between germline ends came to 12 bases. The V gene's germline CDR1 is SGHAT and CDR2 FQNNGV. The CDR3 contains 15 residues. The sample comes from a study of regulatory T cells in long-lasting Graves disease. Findings and caveats of the study: Patients with persistent disease shared 2,741 public clonotypes, outpacing the roughly 970 shared by new patients. TRBV28, TRBJ1-2 and TRBJ2-5 were favored in persistent disease.

This TCR was sampled from a female donor with Graves disease. The source was peripheral blood mononuclear cells (PBMCs), collected at new diagnosis, from a patient treated with antithyroid drugs. The rearrangement uses TRBV11-2 and TRBJ2-3; D remains ambiguous. The CDR3 spells CASSFRQGITDTQYF. The CDR3 coding sequence is TGTGCCAGCAGCTTCCGTCAAGGGATCACAGATACGCAGTATTTT. The full variable domain, in which reference TRBV11-2 and TRBJ2-3 provide the parts outside the CDR3, is EAGVAQSPRYKIIEKRQSVAFWCNPISGHATLYWYQQILGQGPKLLIQFQNNGVVDDSQLPKDRFSAERLKGVDSTLKIQPAKLEDSAVYLCASSFRQGITDTQYFGPGTRLTVL.